This TCR beta chain comes out of a study of blood T cells in healthy people across ages. The study's findings and limits: Higher naive T cell percentage went strongly together with higher TCR beta diversity. Estimated diversity across one million T cells was deemed an underestimate.

Germline V gene lookup returns CDR1 SNHLY and CDR2 FYNNEI. This CDR3 comprises 14 residues. The V gene end was trimmed by 7 bases and the J gene end by 4 bases; junction bases not matched to a gene: 7. Combining a sample-barcoded 5' primer with a J-beta primer mix, a second PCR ran for roughly 7 to 12 cycles. TCRdb re-called the 5' RACE reads with MiXCR, one entry per CDR3 protein. The data show 750,000 or so distinct CDR3 sequences, roughly 25% seen once. This clonotype was seen more than once but under ten times. Its antigen is not identified. This same sample was also taken into another study, of T cells of mothers and their children. That work adds: Material was donated by three healthy Caucasian mothers and their six children. A primer called M1S, used in the second PCR, added sample barcodes and 2-4 random nucleotides.

The V gene is TRBV2, the J gene TRBJ2-3, with 8 bases lining up with TRBD1. This TCR came from a boy aged 5-17 years in good health. Sequenced material: blood. The CDR3 nucleotides read TGTGCCAGCATACCGGGACAGGAGGCAGATACGCAGTATTTT. Its protein product is CASIPGQEADTQYF.